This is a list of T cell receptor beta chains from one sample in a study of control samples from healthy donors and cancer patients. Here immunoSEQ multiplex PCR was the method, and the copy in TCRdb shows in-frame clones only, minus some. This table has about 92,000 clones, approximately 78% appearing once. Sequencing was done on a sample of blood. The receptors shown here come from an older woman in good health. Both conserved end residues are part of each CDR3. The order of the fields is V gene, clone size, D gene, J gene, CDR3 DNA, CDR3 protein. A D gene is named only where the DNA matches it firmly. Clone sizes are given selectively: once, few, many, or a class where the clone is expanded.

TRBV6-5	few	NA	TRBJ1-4	TGTGCCAGCAGTTTAACAGGGAATGAAAAACTGTTTTTT	CASSLTGNEKLFF
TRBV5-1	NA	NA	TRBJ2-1	TGCGCCAGCAGCTTGGTGGGAACCGTCTACAATGAGCAGTTCTTC	CASSLVGTVYNEQFF
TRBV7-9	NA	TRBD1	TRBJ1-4	TGTGCCAGCAGCTTAGGACAGGGGTTCGAAAAACTGTTTTTT	CASSLGQGFEKLFF
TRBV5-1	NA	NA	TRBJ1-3	TGCGCCAGCAGCTTGGGCGGGGGTCCCGGAAACACCATATATTTT	CASSLGGGPGNTIYF
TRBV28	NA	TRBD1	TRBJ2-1	TGTGCCAGCAGTTCCCGGGACAGGGTAACATATGAGCAGTTCTTC	CASSSRDRVTYEQFF
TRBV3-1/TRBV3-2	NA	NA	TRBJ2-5	TGTGCCAGCAGCCCCCTGTTTAGTCAAGAGACCCAGTACTTC	CASSPLFSQETQYF
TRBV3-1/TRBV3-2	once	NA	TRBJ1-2	TGTGCCAGCAGCCAGGGTGGGGGAGTAGGCTATGGCTACACCTTC	CASSQGGGVGYGYTF
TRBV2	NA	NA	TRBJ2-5	TGTGCCAGCAGGGACAGCTCCGTCCAAGAGACCCAGTACTTC	CASRDSSVQETQYF
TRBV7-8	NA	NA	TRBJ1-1	TGTGCCAGCAGCTTAACAGGGAGCACTGAAGCTTTCTTT	CASSLTGSTEAFF
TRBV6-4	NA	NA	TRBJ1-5	TGTGCCAGCAGTCCCTCGAAAGGGGTCCAGCCCCAGCATTTT	CASSPSKGVQPQHF
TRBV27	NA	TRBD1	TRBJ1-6	TGTGCCAGCAGTTTGGACAGGGTCTCACCCCTCCACTTT	CASSLDRVSPLHF
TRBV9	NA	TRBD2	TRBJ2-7	TGTGCCAGCAGCGAGGGGACTAGCGGGTACTACGAGCAGTACTTC	CASSEGTSGYYEQYF
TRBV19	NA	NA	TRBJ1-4	TGTGCCAGTAGTAGAGGACCTAATGAAAAACTGTTTTTT	CASSRGPNEKLFF
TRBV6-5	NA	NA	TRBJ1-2	TGTGCCAGCAGTCGGGGGGGGTCCCATGGCTACACCTTC	CASSRGGSHGYTF
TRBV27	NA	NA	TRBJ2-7	TGTGCCAGCGGTGGACTCTACGAGCAGTACTTC	CASGGLYEQYF
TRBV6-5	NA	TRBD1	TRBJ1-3	TGTGCCAGCAGTTACGGGACAGGGGGAAACACCATATATTTT	CASSYGTGGNTIYF
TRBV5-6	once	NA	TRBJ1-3	TGTGCCAGCCAGGAGGGCGCTGGAAACACCATATATTTT	CASQEGAGNTIYF
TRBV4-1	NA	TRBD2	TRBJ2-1	TGCGCCAGCAGCCAAGTAGGCGGGGGACTCTCCTACAATGAGCAGTTCTTC	CASSQVGGGLSYNEQFF
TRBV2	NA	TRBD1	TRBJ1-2	TGTGCCAGCACGGGACAGGGGTTTTCGGGCTACACCTTC	CASTGQGFSGYTF
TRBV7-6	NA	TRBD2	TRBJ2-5	TGTGCCAGCAGCTTATCGGGAGGGGAGGAGACCCAGTACTTC	CASSLSGGEETQYF
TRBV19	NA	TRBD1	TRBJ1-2	TGTGCCAGTAGCCTAGGGTCCGGACAGGGGAAATATGGCTACACCTTC	CASSLGSGQGKYGYTF
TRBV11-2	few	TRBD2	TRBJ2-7	TGTGCCAGCAGTGGACTAGCGGGGACCTACGAGCAGTACTTC	CASSGLAGTYEQYF
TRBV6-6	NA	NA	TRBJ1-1	TGTGCCAGCAGCCAACGACCGAAGAACACTGAAGCTTTCTTT	CASSQRPKNTEAFF
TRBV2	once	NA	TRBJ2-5	TGTGCCAGCAGTGAGTTAGCAGTGGGGACCCAGTACTTC	CASSELAVGTQYF
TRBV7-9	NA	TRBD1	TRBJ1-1	TGTGCCAGCAGCCCTCGACAGGGGAGGGACACTGAAGCTTTCTTT	CASSPRQGRDTEAFF
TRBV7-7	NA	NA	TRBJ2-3	TGTGCCAGCAGCTTGGAGGGGGCCACAGATACGCAGTATTTT	CASSLEGATDTQYF
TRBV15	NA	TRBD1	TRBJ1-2	TGTGCCACCAGCGCGCAGGACAGGGACTATGGCTACACCTTC	CATSAQDRDYGYTF
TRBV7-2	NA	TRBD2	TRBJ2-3	TGTGCCAGCAGCTTAGCGGCGGGGGGGCAAGATACGCAGTATTTT	CASSLAAGGQDTQYF
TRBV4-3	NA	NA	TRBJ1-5	TGCGCCAGCAGCCAAGGTACGGGGGTTCTTCAGCCCCAGCATTTT	CASSQGTGVLQPQHF
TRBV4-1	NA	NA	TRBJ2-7	TGCGCCAGCAGCCAACCCCAACAGGGAACTGGGGAGCAGTACTTC	CASSQPQQGTGEQYF
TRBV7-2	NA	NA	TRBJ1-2	TGTGCCAGCAGCTTTTACCGGGACGTAAATGGCTACACCTTC	CASSFYRDVNGYTF
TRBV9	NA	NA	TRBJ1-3	TGTGCCAGCAGCGTAGAGGCACAGAGAAACACCATATATTTT	CASSVEAQRNTIYF
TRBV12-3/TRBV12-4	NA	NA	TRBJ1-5	TGTGCCAGCAGTTTTGGACGATCAGGGCCCCAGCATTTT	CASSFGRSGPQHF
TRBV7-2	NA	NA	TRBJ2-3	TGTGCCAGCAGCTTAGAAGGAGCAATCACAGATACGCAGTATTTT	CASSLEGAITDTQYF
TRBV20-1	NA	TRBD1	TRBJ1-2	TGCAGTGCTCCGGGACAGGGGGCTTATACCTTC	CSAPGQGAYTF
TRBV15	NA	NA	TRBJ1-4	TGTGCCACCAGCGGACTTCAGGGGCGTGAAAAACTGTTTTTT	CATSGLQGREKLFF
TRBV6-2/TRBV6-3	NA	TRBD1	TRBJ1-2	TGTGCCAGCAGTTACCGAGGGGGCGGCTACACCTTC	CASSYRGGGYTF